The entry below describes one TCR beta chain. Its matching antigen is unknown. This record belongs to a study of radiotherapy plus CTLA-4 blockade in lung cancer. In the study overall: Disease control was seen in around 31% of patients, objective responses in roughly 17%. General study points: Early clonal dynamics of blood T cells, together with interferon-beta, were reported as the best response predictor.

The V and J ends lost 6 bases and 7 bases respectively, with 21 bases between them. The CDR3 is 15 residues long. Germline V lookup: CDR1 MNHEY, CDR2 SVGAGI. Profiled with immunoSEQ multiplex PCR; TCRdb holds only in-frame clones, not every one. The repertoire holds some 120,000 clones, 70% to 85% seen once, with 3.3% in the top ten. The sample was peripheral blood, taken from a patient treated with radiotherapy plus ipilimumab. The V call is TRBV6-5, the J call TRBJ1-1; no firm D call. The origin of this receptor is a human donor with non-small cell lung cancer that progressed on radiotherapy plus ipilimumab. Some clones in this sample may be carry-over from other donors' samples. The CDR3 here is CASRGLPSAKVEAFF. CDR3 coding DNA: TGTGCCAGCAGAGGGTTGCCATCGGCGAAGGTTGAAGCTTTCTTT.